This record covers a single TCR beta chain. This clone's antigen is unknown. Base qualities are not at hand, and no much larger clone is one base apart. Library preparation employed RACE. The instrument was a NextSeq 500. During library preparation, unique molecular identifiers were attached to individual cDNA molecules so that TCRs could be counted quantitatively and reproducibly. From each blood RNA sample, both TCR alpha and TCR beta chains were sequenced. The authors processed their data as follows. The median number of TCRs per sample was roughly 98,000, ranging from 23,224 to 690,600. The Decombinator software suite was used to annotate the V, J and CDR3 of the TCR reads. To make PS versus PT1 abundance plots, every sample was subsampled to the same number of TCRs (28,000). Expanded TCRs were defined as absent before sensitization and observed at least eight times at the 2-week time point. TCRdb reanalyzed the raw reads on its own, using fastp at Q25 for trimming and MiXCR for clone calling, and kept in-frame beta chains. Identical CDR3 proteins give one entry, which carries the most common genes and DNA. Here the V and J calls rest on TCRdb's processing, not on the authors' analysis. The sample yields about 90,000 distinct CDR3 sequences; 11% were counted once. The ten most abundant clones make up approximately 1% of the sample.

CDR1 and CDR2, per the germline V gene (reference sequence), are LNHNV and YYDKDF. The CDR3 numbers 16 residues from cysteine through phenylalanine. Only the CDR3 portion is preserved as DNA: 48 bases, with reading frame beginning at the first base. From V the trimming removes 0 bases and from J it removes 4 bases, while the gene matches leave 7 bases of the junction unaccounted for. This specimen belongs to a study of human T cells and chemical hapten exposure (dated by TCRdb to the early 2020s). Study-level background: For sensitization, 2% DPC in acetone was applied to a roughly 2 cm by roughly 2 cm area of upper inner arm skin. Throughout the study period of around 25 weeks, patients also received therapeutic DPC doses to the scalp every week. Patch testing on the upper back used Finn chambers containing 0.01% DPC, with scoring done after 6 days according to International Contact Dermatitis Research Group standards. Alopecia areata with under or over 50% scalp involvement, alopecia totalis and alopecia universalis were represented in the patient cohort, which was mostly female. The libraries were sequenced as a pool, and the TCR yield per sample differed mostly because of small variations in library volumes within the pool. This study followed changes in the peripheral blood TCR repertoire in vivo during primary and secondary sensitization of alopecia patients to the hapten diphenylcyclopropenone (DPC). Patient blood was sampled pre-sensitization (week 0) and at 2, 6 and about 24 weeks after DPC sensitization. Under 30 alopecia patients gave blood for TCR sequencing at one to four time points (pre-sensitization, 2, 6 and 24 weeks).

The time point label on this specimen signifies: patch test 3, about 24 weeks after DPC sensitization. The treatment or condition label of this sample denotes: therapeutic diphenylcyclopropenone sensitization with weekly scalp DPC. Blood at each patch-test visit was drawn before the patch test was applied. To be eligible, patients had to be aged 18 to 70, diagnosed with alopecia and judged suitable for DPC therapy, while pregnant patients were excluded. Total RNA was isolated from unfractionated whole blood collected in Tempus Blood RNA tubes. What the authors observed across the whole study: Expanded TCRs formed significantly more large CDR3 similarity clusters than pre-sensitization or healthy control sets, consistent with antigen-driven responses. Alopecia, a presumed autoimmune disease, was present in all patients, so the immune response of the patients might differ from that of healthy individuals. After repeated subsampling, changes were observed in the strength of the expansion versus patch-test correlation and in the threshold at which the correlation became significant. Patch test score correlated positively with the number of PT1 expanded TCRs, reaching significance at thresholds 8, 16 and 32 but not at 4. DPC sensitization did not change how many TCRs were above 1 in 1000 frequency, and no evidence was found of alterations in global repertoire structure.

Sequences were derived from whole blood, sampled in connection with sensitization to the hapten diphenylcyclopropenone (DPC). This TCR was recovered from a woman aged 25-40 years with alopecia areata. Some clones in this sample may be carry-over from other donors' samples. This chain is built from TRBV15 and TRBJ2-3, and TRBD2 matches 7 of the central bases. The sequence in DNA is TGTGCCACCAGCAGAGAATCGGGGGGAGGCGCAGATACGCAGTATTTT. This gives the protein CATSRESGGGADTQYF.